Listed below are T cell receptor beta chains from one sample, sequenced in a study of cytomegalovirus exposure and HLA in healthy donors. Generated by immunoSEQ multiplex PCR, the TCRdb table keeps only in-frame clones and is missing some. The data contain 100,000 to 150,000 clones, around four fifths of them singletons. The sample taken for sequencing was PBMCs. These receptors all come from a female donor in good health and CMV-seronegative. CDR3s include the opening cysteine and the closing phenylalanine or tryptophan. A D gene is named only where the DNA matches it firmly. Not every row has a clone size; where given, it reads once, few, many or a size class.

DNA	CDR3	size	V	J	D	length
TGTGCCAGCAGTTACAACAGGTACTCTGGGGCCAACGTCCTGACTTTC	CASSYNRYSGANVLTF	.	TRBV6-5	TRBJ2-6	.	16
TGTGCCAGCAGTTTCGTAAGGGTTCGGACAGCGAACACCGGGGAGCTGTTTTTT	CASSFVRVRTANTGELFF	few	TRBV28	TRBJ2-2	.	18
TGTGCCAGCAGCTTGGGACAGAGCTCCTACAATGAGCAGTTCTTC	CASSLGQSSYNEQFF	few	TRBV5-4	TRBJ2-1	.	15
TGTGCCAGCATCGGACAGGGGGGGAATGAAAAACTGTTTTTT	CASIGQGGNEKLFF	.	TRBV6-1	TRBJ1-4	TRBD1	14
TGTGCCAGCAGTTCGTCGGAGGGGACCATTCAGTACTTC	CASSSSEGTIQYF	.	TRBV6-6	TRBJ2-4	.	13
TGTGCCAGCAGTGAAGATGTAGGGGGACCTTCCCGCTATGGCTACACCTTC	CASSEDVGGPSRYGYTF	few	TRBV6-1	TRBJ1-2	.	17
TGTGCCAGCAGCTCTTTAGCGGGATCCTACGAGCAGTACTTC	CASSSLAGSYEQYF	.	TRBV7-2	TRBJ2-7	TRBD2	14
TGTGCCAGCAGTGCCAGGAATTCCTACGAGCAGTACTTC	CASSARNSYEQYF	.	TRBV27	TRBJ2-7	.	13
TGTGCCAGCAGCTTGACTAGCGGGGAGACCCAGTACTTC	CASSLTSGETQYF	.	TRBV7-2	TRBJ2-5	TRBD2	13
TGTGCCAGCAGCGCAGGGGTCCAGAATGAAAAACTGTTTTTT	CASSAGVQNEKLFF	.	TRBV6-6	TRBJ1-4	.	14
TGTGCCAGCGGGGACCGGGACAGGGGTTACGAGCAGTACTTC	CASGDRDRGYEQYF	.	TRBV7-9	TRBJ2-7	TRBD1	14
TGCGCCAGCAGCCAGGGGCCTATGAACACTGAAGCTTTCTTT	CASSQGPMNTEAFF	.	TRBV5-1	TRBJ1-1	.	14
TGCGCCAGCGGGACAGGGCCTAACTATGGCTACACCTTC	CASGTGPNYGYTF	once	TRBV5-1	TRBJ1-2	TRBD1	13
TGTGCCAGCAGCATTAGAAGTTTTGGGACAGGGGCTAACACTGAAGCTTTCTTT	CASSIRSFGTGANTEAFF	.	TRBV7-9	TRBJ1-1	TRBD1	18
TGCGCCAGCAGCTTGGGCGGAGGGGCCAGCGGGGCCAACGTCCTGACTTTC	CASSLGGGASGANVLTF	.	TRBV5-1	TRBJ2-6	.	17
TGTGCCAGCAGCTTAGGAGTAGCGGGAGGCAGCCAAGAGACCCAGTACTTC	CASSLGVAGGSQETQYF	once	TRBV7-7	TRBJ2-5	TRBD2	17
TGTGCCTGGAGTGTACTGAGAAGGGGCGCCCGCTATGGCTACACCTTC	CAWSVLRRGARYGYTF	.	TRBV30	TRBJ1-2	.	16
TGTGCCAGCTCACCAAGGCGACAGGGGGATGAAAAACTGTTTTTT	CASSPRRQGDEKLFF	.	TRBV18	TRBJ1-4	TRBD1	15
TGTGCCAGAAGAGGGCTAGCTACCCAAGAGACCCAGTACTTC	CARRGLATQETQYF	.	TRBV2	TRBJ2-5	.	14
TGTGCCAGCTCACCAACAGGTAGCTCCTACAATGAGCAGTTCTTC	CASSPTGSSYNEQFF	.	TRBV18	TRBJ2-1	.	15
TGTGCCAGCAGCGTAGATGCGGAAGTCACCGGGGAGCTGTTTTTT	CASSVDAEVTGELFF	.	TRBV9	TRBJ2-2	.	15
TGCGCCATCTTACTCAGGGGAACTAATGAAAAACTGTTTTTT	CAILLRGTNEKLFF	.	TRBV4-3	TRBJ1-4	.	14
TGTGCCAGCAGCCCTAGGATTGCCGGGACAATGCCTGGAAACACCATATATTTT	CASSPRIAGTMPGNTIYF	once	TRBV7-2	TRBJ1-3	.	18
TGTGCCATCAGTGAGTCAGTGAGTGGGACAGTGAGCTCCTACAATGAGCAGTTCTTC	CAISESVSGTVSSYNEQFF	.	TRBV10-3	TRBJ2-1	TRBD1	19
TGTGCCAGCAGCCTCCAGGGGAGGGAGCTGTTTTTT	CASSLQGRELFF	.	TRBV5-6	TRBJ2-2	.	12
TGTGCCAGCAGTTGGCAAGGCCAGGGGGGAAACATTCAGTACTTC	CASSWQGQGGNIQYF	.	TRBV27	TRBJ2-4	.	15
TGCGCCAGCAGCCATCAAGCGGGGAAGCAAGAGACCCAGTACTTC	CASSHQAGKQETQYF	.	TRBV4-1	TRBJ2-5	TRBD2	15
TGTGCCAGCAGTGAACAGGGGGGCATGAACACTGAAGCTTTCTTT	CASSEQGGMNTEAFF	.	TRBV2	TRBJ1-1	TRBD1	15
TGTGCCAGCAGCTTAATCACAGCTAACTATGGCTACACCTTC	CASSLITANYGYTF	few	TRBV5-5	TRBJ1-2	.	14
TGTGCCAGTAGTATCGGAACTAGCGGGATCGGCACAGATACGCAGTATTTT	CASSIGTSGIGTDTQYF	.	TRBV19	TRBJ2-3	TRBD2	17
TGTGCCAGCAGCTTACACCTTAGCGGGAGGGGAAGCACAGATACGCAGTATTTT	CASSLHLSGRGSTDTQYF	.	TRBV7-8	TRBJ2-3	TRBD2	18
TGTGCCAGCAGCCTAAACTACGAGCAGTACTTC	CASSLNYEQYF	.	TRBV7-2	TRBJ2-7	.	11
TGTGCCAGCAGTTTACTAGCGGGAGCCGCAGATACGCAGTATTTT	CASSLLAGAADTQYF	.	TRBV2	TRBJ2-3	TRBD2	15
TGTGCCAGCAGTGGGGGGGGACGAACCTACGAGCAGTACTTC	CASSGGGRTYEQYF	.	TRBV25-1	TRBJ2-7	TRBD2	14
TGTGCCAGCAGCCCGGCCACCGGGACAGGGGGCAGCCACGAGCAGTACTTC	CASSPATGTGGSHEQYF	once	TRBV9	TRBJ2-7	TRBD1	17
TGTGCCACCAGCAGCTCTGGGACTCTGGGTGAGCAGTACTTC	CATSSSGTLGEQYF	.	TRBV15	TRBJ2-7	.	14
TGCGCCAGCAGCCAAGATATTAGGGGGCCAAAAGCTTTCTTT	CASSQDIRGPKAFF	few	TRBV4-3	TRBJ1-1	TRBD1	14
TGTGCCAGCAGCACCGGGAGGGTCGGATACGAGCAGTACTTC	CASSTGRVGYEQYF	.	TRBV7-2	TRBJ2-7	TRBD2	14
TGTGCCAGCAGCTTAGGCGGATCCCCCCTCTACGAGCAGTACTTC	CASSLGGSPLYEQYF	.	TRBV7-6	TRBJ2-7	.	15
TGTGCCAGCGGAGGGGGCGCTAACTATGGCTACACCTTC	CASGGGANYGYTF	.	TRBV7-6	TRBJ1-2	TRBD1	13
TGTTCCAGCACCCCCCGGACAGCAAGGCCTGGAAACACCATATATTTT	CSSTPRTARPGNTIYF	.	TRBV7-9	TRBJ1-3	.	16